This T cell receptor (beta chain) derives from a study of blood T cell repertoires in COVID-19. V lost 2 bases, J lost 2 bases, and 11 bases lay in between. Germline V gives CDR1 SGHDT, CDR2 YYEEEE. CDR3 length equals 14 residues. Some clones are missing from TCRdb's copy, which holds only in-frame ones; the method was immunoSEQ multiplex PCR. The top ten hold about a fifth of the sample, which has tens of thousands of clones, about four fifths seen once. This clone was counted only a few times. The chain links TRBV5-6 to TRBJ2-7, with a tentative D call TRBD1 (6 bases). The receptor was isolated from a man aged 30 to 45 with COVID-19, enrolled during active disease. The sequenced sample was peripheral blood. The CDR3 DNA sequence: TGTGCCAGCAGCTTCGGGACACTAACCTACGAGCAGTACTTC. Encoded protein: CASSFGTLTYEQYF.